This T cell receptor beta chain was sequenced during a study of human T cells and chemical hapten exposure. The V end lost 0 bases, the J end lost 6 bases, and 12 bases lay between the germline ends. This CDR3 is built from 14 residues. Germline V CDR1 and CDR2: LGHNA, YSLEER. Study observations and caveats: Expanded TCRs were compared with controls, and the expanded TCRs formed significantly more large CDR3 similarity clusters.

Study processing details: From about 20,000 to 690,000 TCRs were found per sample, with a median of 95,638. TCRdb reprocessed the RACE reads with MiXCR, giving one entry per CDR3 protein. The V and J calls were determined by TCRdb, not by the authors. The sample shows a few hundred thousand distinct CDR3 sequences, about 5.4% of them seen only once. Time point indicated: pre-sensitization, week 0. Described treatment: therapeutic diphenylcyclopropenone sensitization with weekly scalp DPC. The donor pool consisted of alopecia patients aged 18 to 70 years, considered suitable for DPC. This clonotype showed up many times. Its antigen is currently unknown.

This rearrangement joins TRBV4-3 to TRBJ2-7; D unresolved. The receptor was derived from a woman under 30 with alopecia areata. Some clones in this sample may be carry-over from other donors' samples. This specimen consisted of whole blood, obtained in connection with sensitization to the hapten diphenylcyclopropenone (DPC). CDR3 sequence (DNA): TGCGCCAGCAGCCAAGATGACGTAACCTCCGAGCAGTACTTC. Protein sequence: CASSQDDVTSEQYF.